The table lists the clone carrying this T cell receptor beta chain with a count of one. The V and J ends lost 5 bases and 5 bases respectively, with 13 bases between them. CDR3 size: 12 residues. In germline, CDR1 is DFQATT, CDR2 SNEGSKA (reference sequence). This record belongs to a study of patients and donors after allogeneic stem cell transplantation. TCRdb fed the RT-PCR reads into MiXCR, producing one record per CDR3 protein. Of 400,000 to 500,000 distinct CDR3 sequences listed, 16% are singletons. Sequenced material: blood, either unsorted or a sorted T cell fraction (not recorded which). The chain combines TRBV20-1 with TRBJ2-7; D is possibly TRBD1 (6 bases). The receptor was derived from a human donor who was either an allogeneic HSCT recipient or a stem cell or donor lymphocyte infusion donor (not recorded which). It is not recorded whose cells these are; they may come from a transplant donor. The CDR3 is CSAPDRTDEQYF. The CDR3 bases are TGCAGTGCTCCAGACAGGACCGACGAGCAGTACTTC.